This TCR beta chain was sequenced in a study of T cells in Graves' hyperthyroidism and ophthalmopathy. Amplification yielded TCR beta CDR3 regions, with RNA transcripts as the source. A set of HTBI primers served as the primers for a first-round RT-PCR of the TCR CDR3. TCRdb reprocessed the multiplex PCR reads with MiXCR, giving one entry per CDR3 protein. The repertoire has 500,000 to 800,000 distinct CDR3 sequences, approximately 14% of them found once; the top ten carry 12%. Trimming removed 4 bases from V and 6 bases from J; junction bases left unmatched: 20. The germline gives CDR1 SGHNT, CDR2 YYREEE (reference sequence). This CDR3 region has 19 residues.

Sample: blood. The gene calls are TRBV5-4 and TRBJ2-1; 9 positions match TRBD1. This TCR derives from a woman aged 50 to 60 with Graves' ophthalmopathy. CDR3 in DNA: TGTGCCAGCAGCCCAAATATCCGGGACAGGGATCCCAAGAGCAATGAGCAGTTCTTC. Translating gives CASSPNIRDRDPKSNEQFF.